The 20 T cell receptor beta chains below were found in one sample sequenced in a study of cytomegalovirus exposure and HLA in healthy donors. The PCR contained 60 Vbeta and 13 Jbeta primers. The data were produced by immunoSEQ multiplex PCR, yet TCRdb's version contains in-frame clones alone and is incomplete. The data hold about 150,000 clones, with around 68% observed a single time. The specimen sequenced was PBMCs. The source is a man under 40 in good health and CMV-seropositive.

The sample holds a few counts of this clone. The V call is TRBV15, the J call TRBJ2-5; TRBD2 aligns across 8 bases. J gave up 5 bases and V 0 bases, and 5 bases lay outside the gene matches. Germline V gives CDR1 LNHNV, CDR2 YYDKDF (reference sequence). The CDR3 is made up of 15 amino acids. The CDR3 coding sequence is TGTGCCACCAGCAGAGATGCGGGAGGCGGGGAGACCCAGTACTTC. It codes for CATSRDAGGGETQYF.

The rearrangement uses TRBV10-3 and TRBJ2-2; TRBD2 matches 8 bases. V shed 7 bases, J shed 0 bases, and the junction held 13 bases outside the gene matches. The CDR3 spans 18 residues. From germline, CDR1 is ENHRY and CDR2 SYGVKD. The CDR3 protein is CAINGWGLAGPNTGELFF. The CDR3 DNA follows: TGTGCCATCAATGGCTGGGGATTAGCGGGACCGAACACCGGGGAGCTGTTTTTT.

The rearrangement joins TRBV7-8 to TRBJ2-3, with D possibly TRBD1 on 6 matching bases. Germline-derived CDR1 and CDR2 are SGHVS and FQNEAQ. The ends were cut back, 5 bases at V and 2 bases at J, with 17 bases in the middle. There are 16 residues in the CDR3. This CDR3 reads CASSKSADRLTDTQYF. CDR3 bases: TGTGCCAGCAGCAAAAGCGCAGACAGGCTCACAGATACGCAGTATTTT.

Only a few counts were recorded for this clone. The chain recombines TRBV2 with TRBJ1-4; tentatively, D is TRBD1 (6 bases). This CDR3 contains 14 residues. Germline V gene lookup returns CDR1 SNHLY and CDR2 FYNNEI. Trimming shortened V by 6 bases and J by 8 bases, and 16 bases separated the two germline ends. DNA for the CDR3: TGTGCCAGCAGCGCTACAGGGAGATGGGAAAAACTGTTTTTT. It translates to CASSATGRWEKLFF.

This clone is a singleton in its sample. The genes are TRBV13 and TRBJ2-7; D remains ambiguous. The V and J ends lost 1 base and 0 bases respectively, with 7 bases between them. CDR3 size: 14 residues. Germline lookup yields CDR1 PRHDT and CDR2 FYEKMQ (reference sequence). The CDR3, as DNA: TGTGCCAGCAGCTTAGACCGCAGCTCCTACGAGCAGTACTTC. This gives the protein CASSLDRSSYEQYF.

The chain employs TRBV6-5 and TRBJ2-7; a possible D gene is TRBD2 (6 bases). Per germline, CDR1 MNHEY and CDR2 SVGAGI. The CDR3 runs 15 residues. V gave up 6 bases and J gave up 3 bases, with 18 bases separating them. The CDR3 protein is CASSSQRARYYEQYF. CDR3 bases: TGTGCCAGCAGCTCGCAGCGGGCAAGGTACTACGAGCAGTACTTC.

This clone was detected a few times. A junction end diverges from the germline sequence, so it may reflect a read error. The V call is TRBV7-9, the J call TRBJ1-2; TRBD1 might be the D (5 bases). The germline V gene encodes CDR1 SEHNR and CDR2 FQNEAQ (reference sequence). This CDR3 region has 15 residues. For the CDR3, the DNA is TGTTCCAGCAGTCCTCTGGGGACTCGAGGGTATGGCTACACCTTC. It encodes CSSSPLGTRGYGYTF.

The genes are TRBV6-5 and TRBJ1-2, with a possible D match to TRBD1 (6 bases). The V end lost 7 bases, the J end lost 3 bases, and 12 bases lay between the germline ends. The CDR3 loop spans 13 amino acids. Germline CDR1 is MNHEY and CDR2 is SVGAGI. CDR3 residues: CASTWTEDYGYTF. The CDR3 DNA is TGTGCCAGCACCTGGACAGAGGACTATGGCTACACCTTC.

This clone was counted once. The V and J genes are TRBV19 and TRBJ2-7, with TRBD2 matching 9 bases. J was trimmed by 0 bases and V by 5 bases; bases with no gene match: 8. Germline assignment: CDR1 LNHDA and CDR2 SQIVND (reference sequence). The length of the CDR3 is 16 residues. The CDR3 loop reads CASSPALAGSSYEQYF. CDR3 nucleotides: TGTGCCAGTAGTCCCGCCCTAGCGGGAAGCTCCTACGAGCAGTACTTC.

In this sample, this clone turned up a few times. This chain uses TRBV7-9 with TRBJ1-3; no reliable D call. Germline lookup yields CDR1 SEHNR and CDR2 FQNEAQ (reference sequence). V was pared by 6 bases and J by 6 bases, with 21 bases between. The CDR3 length is 16 residues. In DNA form, the CDR3 reads TGTGCCAGCAGACCGAGGGAGTTAGGATTGGAAAACACCATATATTTT. As protein: CASRPRELGLENTIYF.

This CDR3 reads CASSYAGISYEQYF. Here the CDR3 DNA reads TGTGCCAGCAGTTACGCCGGGATCTCCTACGAGCAGTACTTC. V gene TRBV6-5 combines with J gene TRBJ2-7; D is perhaps TRBD2 (5 bases). The germline V gene has CDR1 MNHEY and CDR2 SVGAGI. Trimming left V 2 bases short and J 0 bases short, with 8 bases between. The CDR3 has 14 residues.

There are a few counts of this clone. The chain recombines TRBV30 with TRBJ1-1; D gene ambiguous. This CDR3 comprises 14 residues. V gave up 0 bases and J gave up 0 bases, with 8 bases separating them. Germline values: CDR1 GTSNPN, CDR2 SVGIG (reference sequence). The CDR3 protein is CAWSVWPMNTEAFF. CDR3 DNA sequence: TGTGCCTGGAGTGTATGGCCCATGAACACTGAAGCTTTCTTT.

The V call is TRBV7-2, the J call TRBJ2-7; maybe TRBD1 (5 bases). V was trimmed by 2 bases and J by 5 bases, leaving 13 bases between them. CDR3 length: 14 amino acids. Germline values: CDR1 SGHTA, CDR2 FQGNSA. The CDR3: CASSLTLSRDEQYF. The CDR3 DNA reads TGTGCCAGCAGCTTAACTTTGAGCAGGGACGAGCAGTACTTC.

The rearrangement links TRBV19 to TRBJ1-5, with 8 positions matching TRBD1. CDR3 size: 13 residues. Germline assignment: CDR1 LNHDA and CDR2 SQIVND (reference sequence). With 6 bases clipped from V and 4 bases from J, the junction kept 2 bases outside the gene matches. DNA for the CDR3: TGTGCCAGTAGGACAGGGGAGAATCAGCCCCAGCATTTT. Translation gives CASRTGENQPQHF. Based on the CDR3 plus reference TRBV19 and TRBJ1-5, the full variable domain is DGGITQSPKYLFRKEGQNVTLSCEQNLNHDAMYWYRQDPGQGLRLIYYSQIVNDFQKGDIAEGYSVSREKKESFPLTVTSAQKNPTAFYLCASRTGENQPQHFGDGTRLSIL.

There are a few counts of this clone. The chain combines TRBV28 with TRBJ1-2; no clear D. Germline V CDR1 and CDR2: MDHEN, SYDVKM. V was shortened by 3 bases and J by 5 bases, with 10 bases between the two germline ends. The CDR3 sequence is 13 residues long. The CDR3 region has the DNA TGTGCCAGCAGTTTGGAGGTCCCGTATGGCTACACCTTC. Translating it yields CASSLEVPYGYTF.

J is TRBJ1-5 and V is TRBV30; D is perhaps TRBD1 (6 bases). Germline CDR1 and CDR2: GTSNPN and SVGIG (reference sequence). V was pared by 2 bases and J by 5 bases, with 10 bases between. The CDR3 covers 13 residues. CDR3 nucleotides: TGTGCCTGGAGTACGACAGGTTATCAGCCCCAGCATTTT. Translating it yields CAWSTTGYQPQHF.

J is TRBJ1-3 and V is TRBV30, with 8 bases lining up with TRBD1. This CDR3 is 17 amino acids long. The ends lost 1 base at V and 0 bases at J; junction bases unmatched: 8. CDR1 and CDR2 (germline): GTSNPN, SVGIG (reference sequence). The CDR3 DNA reads as TGTGCCTGGAGTGGCTTAGCAGGGGGCGACTCTGGAAACACCATATATTTT. Translating gives CAWSGLAGGDSGNTIYF.

The chain has TRBV27 and TRBJ2-5, with D perhaps matching TRBD2 (5 bases). Germline values: CDR1 MNHEY, CDR2 SMNVEV (reference sequence). The V end lost 0 bases, the J end lost 5 bases, and 10 bases lay between the germline ends. The CDR3 extends over 14 amino acids. CDR3 amino acids: CASSLSTTGETQYF. The CDR3 DNA sequence: TGTGCCAGCAGTTTATCGACGACGGGGGAGACCCAGTACTTC.

There are a few counts of this clone. The chain uses TRBV7-2 and TRBJ1-4, with 8 bases matching TRBD1. V was pared by 1 base and J by 5 bases, with 0 bases of the junction left unmatched. The CDR3 covers 14 residues. Germline CDR1 is SGHTA and CDR2 is FQGNSA. CDR3 in DNA: TGTGCCAGCAGCTTAGGGACAGGGAATGAAAAACTGTTTTTT. This codes for CASSLGTGNEKLFF. The full variable domain, in which reference TRBV7-2 and TRBJ1-4 provide the parts outside the CDR3, is GAGVSQSPSNKVTEKGKDVELRCDPISGHTALYWYRQSLGQGLEFLIYFQGNSAPDKSGLPSDRFSAERTGGSVSTLTIQRTQQEDSAVYLCASSLGTGNEKLFFGSGTQLSVL.

The chain has TRBV10-3 and TRBJ2-7; a weak D match, TRBD1 (6 bases). Trimming pared 10 bases from V and 4 bases from J, leaving 17 bases between. The CDR3 is 13 residues long. Looked up from germline, CDR1 is ENHRY and CDR2 is SYGVKD. The CDR3: CATNREMEYEQYF. The CDR3 DNA sequence: TGTGCCACCAACAGGGAGATGGAATACGAGCAGTACTTC.